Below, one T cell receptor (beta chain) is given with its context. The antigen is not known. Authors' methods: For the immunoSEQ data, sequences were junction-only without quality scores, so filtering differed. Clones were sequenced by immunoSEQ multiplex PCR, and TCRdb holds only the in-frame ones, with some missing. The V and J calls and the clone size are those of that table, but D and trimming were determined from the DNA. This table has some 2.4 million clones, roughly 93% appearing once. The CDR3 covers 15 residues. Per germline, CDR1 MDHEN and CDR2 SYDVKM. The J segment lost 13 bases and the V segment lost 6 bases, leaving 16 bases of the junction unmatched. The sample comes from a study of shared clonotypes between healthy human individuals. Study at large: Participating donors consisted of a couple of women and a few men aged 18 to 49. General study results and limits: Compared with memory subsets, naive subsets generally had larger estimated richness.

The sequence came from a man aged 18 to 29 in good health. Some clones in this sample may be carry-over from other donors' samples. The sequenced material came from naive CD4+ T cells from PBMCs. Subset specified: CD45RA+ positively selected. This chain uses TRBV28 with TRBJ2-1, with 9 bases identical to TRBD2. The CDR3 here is CASSQGGASGAKQFF. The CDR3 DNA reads TGTGCCAGCAGCCAAGGGGGGGCTAGCGGGGCCAAACAGTTCTTC. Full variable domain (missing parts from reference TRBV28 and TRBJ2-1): DVKVTQSSRYLVKRTGEKVFLECVQDMDHENMFWYRQDPGLGLRLIYFSYDVKMKEKGDIPEGYSVSREKKERFSLILESASTNQTSMYLCASSQGGASGAKQFFGPGTRLTVL.